The sample holds many counts of the clone carrying this TCR beta chain. TCRdb analysed the 5' RACE reads with MiXCR anew, one entry per CDR3 protein. The sample has some 60,000 distinct CDR3 sequences; about 10% are singletons. CDR1 SGHRS and CDR2 YFSETQ come from the germline V gene. V lost 0 bases and J lost 2, with 10 bases in between. There are 15 residues in the CDR3. These data originate in a study of neurological immune-mediated disorders. Time point specified: longitudinal time-point 1 (baseline). The receptor comes from a male donor with HTLV-1-associated myelopathy (HAM/TSP). V is TRBV5-1 and J is TRBJ2-3; a weak D match, TRBD1 (5 bases). The sequenced material came from PBMCs. CDR3 sequence: CASSLDPGFTDTQYF. The CDR3 DNA reads as TGCGCCAGCAGCTTGGATCCAGGGTTCACAGATACGCAGTATTTT.